The 7 T cell receptor beta chains given below trace back to one sample, sequenced in a study of OX40 agonist ivuxolimab in advanced cancers. Sequencing was performed with immunoSEQ multiplex PCR; in TCRdb, only in-frame clones are kept and a portion is missing. The sample holds 77,000 or so clones, approximately 91% seen once. This specimen consisted of CD4+ or CD8+ T cells sorted from blood, obtained in a trial of the OX40 agonist ivuxolimab. The source is an adult with an advanced solid tumor such as melanoma, head and neck, liver or kidney cancer.

CDR3 DNA: TGTGCCAGCTCAGGTAGCGCGAGCTCCTACGAGCAGTACTTC. Translation: CASSGSASSYEQYF. The rearrangement uses TRBV18 and TRBJ2-7; possibly TRBD2 for D (5 bases). Trimming pared 5 bases from V and 0 bases from J, leaving 11 bases between. Germline V gives CDR1 KGHSH, CDR2 LQKENI. The CDR3 consists of 14 residues.

The chain combines TRBV29-1 with TRBJ2-2; 8 positions agree with TRBD1. Unmatched junction bases numbered 14, after V lost 7 bases and J lost 7 bases. The CDR3 has 15 residues. Germline V gene data show CDR1 as SQVTM and CDR2 as ANQGSEA. The CDR3 loop is CSARIPGQVNGELFF. CDR3 nucleotide sequence: TGCAGCGCACGGATACCGGGACAGGTCAACGGGGAGCTGTTTTTT.

This rearrangement joins TRBV5-4 to TRBJ1-1; D ambiguous. Trimming cost V 0 bases and J 0 bases, with 6 bases left between them. This CDR3 is 14 amino acids long. CDR1 is SGHNT, CDR2 YYREEE, per germline (reference sequence). This chain's CDR3 is CASSLGGMNTEAFF. CDR3 coding DNA: TGTGCCAGCAGCTTGGGGGGAATGAACACTGAAGCTTTCTTT.

V usage is TRBV30 and J usage is TRBJ2-7; tentative D call: TRBD1 (5 bases). The CDR3 contains 13 residues. Looked up from germline, CDR1 is GTSNPN and CDR2 is SVGIG (reference sequence). Trimming cost V 2 bases and J 6 bases, with 14 bases left between them. The CDR3 protein is CAWSQGEGSEQYF. The CDR3 region has the DNA TGTGCCTGGAGTCAAGGGGAAGGCTCCGAGCAGTACTTC.

The chain carries TRBV4-1 and TRBJ2-3; TRBD1 is a possible D gene (7 bases). Germline V gives CDR1 MGHRA, CDR2 YSYEKL. Trimming left V 4 bases short and J 6 bases short, with 23 bases between. CDR3 size: 17 residues. CDR3 region: CASSPSGVRGVHDTQYF. For the CDR3, the DNA is TGCGCCAGCAGCCCTTCTGGAGTCAGGGGGGTCCATGATACGCAGTATTTT.

V is TRBV18 and J is TRBJ1-1, with 7 nucleotides matching TRBD1. V dropped 0 bases and J dropped 1; count of bases not matched to a gene: 2. CDR1 is KGHSH and CDR2 is LQKENI in the germline V gene. This CDR3 comprises 15 residues. The CDR3 region has the DNA TGTGCCAGCTCACCACCGGGACAGCCGAACACTGAAGCTTTCTTT. It codes for CASSPPGQPNTEAFF.

This clone was recorded only once. The chain carries TRBV5-6 and TRBJ1-4; a weak D match, TRBD1 (6 bases). Per the germline V gene, CDR1 is SGHDT and CDR2 is YYEEEE. CDR3 length: 15 amino acids. V lost 4 bases and J 8 bases, leaving 18 bases between the germline ends. CDR3: CASSTRRGAKEKLFF. The CDR3 nucleotides read TGTGCCAGCAGCACCCGACGGGGGGCGAAAGAAAAACTGTTTTTT.